This T cell receptor beta chain derives from a study of OX40 agonist ivuxolimab in advanced cancers. Findings and caveats of the study: Certain nonresponders likewise exhibited a low normalized T-cell clonal expansion. Antigen targets of the expanded peripheral T cells went undetermined. CD4+ T cells averaged fewer expanded clones than CD8+ T cells.

This clone appeared once. The antigen is undetermined. Deletions cut 6 bases from V and 0 bases from J, with 12 bases between. This CDR3 has 15 residues. Germline V lookup: CDR1 MNHEY, CDR2 SVGAGI. With autoimmune disease history or systemic immunosuppression, patients were excluded. Measured with immunoSEQ multiplex PCR; TCRdb has only the in-frame clones, and not every one. The sample shows about 69,000 clones, around 91% of them seen only once. The chain employs TRBV6-5 and TRBJ1-5; D gene unclear. The sequenced sample was CD4+ or CD8+ T cells sorted from blood, obtained in a trial of the OX40 agonist ivuxolimab. This TCR came from an adult with an advanced solid tumor such as melanoma, head and neck, liver or kidney cancer. CDR3 nucleotides: TGTGCCAGCAGCCGCGGACGGAATAGCAATCAGCCCCAGCATTTT. It specifies CASSRGRNSNQPQHF.